This T cell receptor (beta chain) emerged from a study of cytomegalovirus exposure and HLA in healthy donors. General study findings and limits: Presence/absence results assume similar sequencing depth per donor, which may not hold. Trimming of TCR beta V- and J-genes showed a link, identified in a later analysis, to a missense DCLRE1C variant.

In nominal health when sampled, donors likely had unrecorded immune exposures nonetheless. Germline V gene data show CDR1 as LGHNA and CDR2 as YSLEER. The CDR3 totals 17 residues. V was cut by 0 bases and J by 0 bases, with 12 bases left in between. The PCR made use of 60 Vbeta and 13 Jbeta primers. Profiled with immunoSEQ multiplex PCR; TCRdb holds only in-frame clones, not every one. In the table there are roughly 150,000 clones, roughly 70% of which are singletons. Worth noting for this clone: What it binds is unknown.

The chain recombines TRBV4-3 with TRBJ1-5; possible D gene TRBD1, 6 bases. The sequence was collected from a human donor in good health. The sequencing input was PBMCs. CDR3 sequence: CASSQEWGPNSNQPQHF. In DNA, the CDR3 is TGCGCCAGCAGCCAAGAATGGGGGCCCAATAGCAATCAGCCCCAGCATTTT.